The 23 T cell receptor beta chains below all came from one sample that was sequenced in a study of T cell repertoires in cytomegalovirus infection. TCRdb re-derived calls from the reads in MiXCR, one entry per CDR3 protein. The table records some 170,000 distinct CDR3 sequences, 17% of them present only once. Sequenced: CD8+ T cells from PBMCs. Receptors originate from a human donor in good health (CMV status not recorded). Some clones in this sample may be carry-over from other donors' samples.

The chain couples TRBV6-6 to TRBJ2-1, with 10 bases fitting TRBD2. With 4 bases clipped from V and 6 bases from J, the junction kept 9 bases outside the gene matches. Germline V gene lookup returns CDR1 MNHNY and CDR2 SVGAGI (reference sequence). This CDR3 comprises 16 residues. CDR3 nucleotide sequence: TGTGCCAGCAGTTCGCCCACTAGCGGGGAGGGCAATGAGCAGTTCTTC. Its protein is CASSSPTSGEGNEQFF.

The chain joins TRBV12-3 or TRBV12-4 to TRBJ1-5, with D perhaps TRBD1 (5 bases). The CDR3 is made up of 15 amino acids. Between the trimmed V and J ends, which lost 4 bases and 4 bases, there was a span of 14 bases. The CDR3 coding sequence is TGTGCCAGCAGTTCCCCCTGGGGGGGGAATCAGCCCCAGCATTTT. This gives the protein CASSSPWGGNQPQHF.

This clonotype was detected only a few times. The chain joins TRBV6-8 to TRBJ1-1, with 9 bases lining up with TRBD1. Unmatched junction bases numbered 10, after V lost 6 bases and J lost 5 bases. This CDR3 has 15 amino acids. Germline-derived CDR1 and CDR2 are MNHGY and SAAAGT. The CDR3 protein is CASRMGQGSSTEAFF. The CDR3 DNA reads as TGTGCCAGCAGGATGGGACAGGGTTCCTCAACTGAAGCTTTCTTT.

This clonotype was seen a few times. The rearrangement links TRBV7-9 to TRBJ2-1, with D possibly being TRBD2 (9 bases). This CDR3 region has 19 residues. Trimming pared 2 bases from V and 7 bases from J, leaving 27 bases between. Germline assignment: CDR1 SEHNR and CDR2 FQNEAQ (reference sequence). The CDR3 spells CASSLPDRGSGGRGNEQFF. The CDR3 DNA is TGTGCCAGCAGCTTACCCGACAGGGGTAGCGGGGGCCGAGGGAATGAGCAGTTCTTC.

This clonotype was seen more than once but under ten times. This rearrangement joins TRBV20-1 to TRBJ2-2; possibly TRBD2 for D (6 bases). CDR1 and CDR2 (germline): DFQATT, SNEGSKA (reference sequence). V lost 0 bases, J lost 0 bases, and 11 bases lay in between. The CDR3 spans 16 residues. CDR3 nucleotide sequence: TGCAGTGCTAGAGATCAGACTAGGGCGAACACCGGGGAGCTGTTTTTT. It translates to CSARDQTRANTGELFF.

This clonotype has more than one count but fewer than ten. V gene TRBV4-1 combines with J gene TRBJ2-7; D is ambiguous. Trimming shortened V by 6 bases and J by 6 bases, and 18 bases separated the two germline ends. This CDR3 spans 14 amino acids. From germline, CDR1 is MGHRA and CDR2 YSYEKL. The CDR3 protein is CASRPLPTILEQYF. The CDR3, as DNA: TGCGCCAGCAGACCCCTGCCTACGATTCTCGAGCAGTACTTC.

At least ten counts were recorded for this clonotype. This chain links TRBV7-8 with TRBJ2-7; the D is unclear. Trimming removed 5 bases at V and 2 bases at J, with 10 bases between. The CDR3 runs to 13 residues. Germline V CDR1 and CDR2: SGHVS, FQNEAQ. The CDR3 is CASSHSGPYEQYF. The CDR3 DNA follows: TGTGCCAGCAGCCATTCCGGCCCCTACGAGCAGTACTTC.

The sample holds many counts of this clonotype. The V and J genes are TRBV7-9 and TRBJ2-3; D not certain. The CDR3 runs to 13 residues. Germline V gene lookup returns CDR1 SEHNR and CDR2 FQNEAQ (reference sequence). Trimming left V 3 bases short and J 0 bases short, with 4 bases between. The CDR3 DNA reads as TGTGCCAGCAGCTTTCTCAGCACAGATACGCAGTATTTT. Amino acid sequence: CASSFLSTDTQYF.

The CDR3 DNA reads as TGTGCCAGCAGTCCATCCGGGACAGGTCACCACAATGAGCAGTTCTTC. It yields the protein CASSPSGTGHHNEQFF. V and J are TRBV6-2 or TRBV6-3 and TRBJ2-1, with TRBD1 matching over 8 bases. Unmatched junction bases numbered 11, after V lost 5 bases and J lost 5 bases. The CDR3 runs 16 residues. Per the germline V gene, CDR1 is MNHEY and CDR2 is SVGEGT.

Only a few counts were recorded for this clonotype. CDR3: CASSRASRSETQYF. The CDR3 nucleotides are TGTGCCAGCTCCAGAGCTAGCCGGTCAGAGACCCAGTACTTC. V gene TRBV6-2 or TRBV6-3 combines with J gene TRBJ2-5, with a tentative D call TRBD2 (5 bases). This CDR3 is built from 14 residues. Germline V lookup: CDR1 MNHEY, CDR2 SVGEGT. Trimming pared 8 bases from V and 4 bases from J, leaving 17 bases between.

The V and J genes are TRBV19 and TRBJ1-1; no firm D call. V lost 3 bases, J lost 2 bases, and 10 bases lay in between. CDR1 is LNHDA and CDR2 is SQIVND in the germline V gene (reference sequence). The CDR3 length is 14 residues. The CDR3 DNA is TGTGCCAGTAGTATTCGGACTGTAAACACTGAAGCTTTCTTT. It yields the protein CASSIRTVNTEAFF.

This chain connects TRBV28 to TRBJ2-1; 12 bases match TRBD1. The CDR3 has 15 residues. The J segment lost 8 bases and the V segment lost 6 bases, leaving 8 bases of the junction unmatched. Germline V gives CDR1 MDHEN, CDR2 SYDVKM. CDR3 coding DNA: TGTGCCAGCAGGTCTAGGGACAGGGGGCTCGATGAGCAGTTCTTC. It specifies CASRSRDRGLDEQFF.

The rearrangement joins TRBV5-4 to TRBJ2-7; D ambiguous. The CDR3 is made up of 15 amino acids. Germline V lookup: CDR1 SGHNT, CDR2 YYREEE (reference sequence). The germline V and J ends were trimmed by 4 bases and 2 bases, with 16 bases remaining between them. The CDR3 DNA sequence: TGTGCCAGCAGCATTGCCGGGTCAAGGCCCTACGAGCAGTACTTC. Its protein is CASSIAGSRPYEQYF.

In the case of this clonotype: Germline and junction disagree at one end, which may indicate a read error. The V gene is TRBV6-2 or TRBV6-3, the J gene TRBJ2-2; weak D call: TRBD1 (6 bases). In germline, CDR1 is MNHEY, CDR2 SVGEGT. This CDR3 spans 13 amino acids. The CDR3, as DNA: TGTGCCAGCTGTTACAGGGACACCGGGGAGATGTTTTTT. It specifies CASCYRDTGEMFF.

This rearrangement joins TRBV7-2 to TRBJ2-3; 10 bases fit TRBD2. The J segment lost 3 bases and the V segment lost 5 bases, leaving 14 bases of the junction unmatched. The CDR3 has 18 amino acids. CDR1 and CDR2 (germline): SGHTA, FQGNSA. The CDR3 is CASSPLGVAGGITDTQYF. CDR3 nucleotide sequence: TGTGCCAGCAGCCCCCTAGGGGTAGCGGGGGGAATTACAGATACGCAGTATTTT. The full variable domain, in which reference TRBV7-2 and TRBJ2-3 provide the parts outside the CDR3, is GAGVSQSPSNKVTEKGKDVELRCDPISGHTALYWYRQSLGQGLEFLIYFQGNSAPDKSGLPSDRFSAERTGGSVSTLTIQRTQQEDSAVYLCASSPLGVAGGITDTQYFGPGTRLTVL.

This chain connects TRBV7-2 to TRBJ2-1, with 10 bases identical to TRBD2. CDR3 length equals 16 residues. The V gene's germline CDR1 is SGHTA and CDR2 FQGNSA. The trim removed 3 bases at V and 9 bases at J, leaving 11 bases unmatched. CDR3 in amino acids: CASSFLGLARLSEQFF. In DNA, the CDR3 is TGTGCCAGCAGCTTCCTGGGACTAGCGCGACTTAGTGAGCAGTTCTTC.

In its sample, this clonotype was seen many times. The chain has TRBV7-2 and TRBJ2-3, with 8 bases identical to TRBD1. The germline CDR1 and CDR2 sequences are SGHTA and FQGNSA. The CDR3 loop spans 15 amino acids. V dropped 0 bases and J dropped 1; count of bases not matched to a gene: 0. CDR3 DNA: TGTGCCAGCAGCTTAGCGACAGGGGGCACAGATACGCAGTATTTT. This sequence encodes CASSLATGGTDTQYF. The full variable domain, with the rest looked up from reference TRBV7-2 and TRBJ2-3, is GAGVSQSPSNKVTEKGKDVELRCDPISGHTALYWYRQSLGQGLEFLIYFQGNSAPDKSGLPSDRFSAERTGGSVSTLTIQRTQQEDSAVYLCASSLATGGTDTQYFGPGTRLTVL.

V is TRBV20-1 and J is TRBJ2-1; D may be TRBD1 or TRBD2 (5 bases each). Germline-derived CDR1 and CDR2 are DFQATT and SNEGSKA (reference sequence). There are 15 residues in the CDR3. V was pared by 5 bases and J by 0 bases, with 14 bases between. Here the CDR3 reads CSALSGDRSYNEQFF. As DNA, the CDR3 is TGCAGTGCTCTAAGTGGGGACCGCTCCTACAATGAGCAGTTCTTC.

This clonotype was detected only a few times. V gene TRBV6-8 combines with J gene TRBJ1-1, with D possibly TRBD1 on 5 matching bases. CDR3 size: 15 residues. CDR1 and CDR2 (germline): MNHGY, SAAAGT. V lost 6 bases and J lost 1, with 15 bases in between. CDR3 region: CASRADSDWNTEAFF. CDR3 nucleotide sequence: TGTGCCAGCAGAGCTGACAGTGACTGGAACACTGAAGCTTTCTTT.

This clonotype was observed a handful of times. The chain has TRBV7-2 and TRBJ1-2, with unresolved D. The V end was cut by 6 bases, the J end by 6 bases, with 14 bases between. CDR3 length: 13 residues. Germline loops: CDR1 SGHTA, CDR2 FQGNSA. CDR3 loop: CASRGRMGHGYTF. In DNA form, the CDR3 reads TGTGCCAGCAGGGGGAGGATGGGTCATGGCTACACCTTC.

A few counts support this clonotype. The V and J genes are TRBV6-2 or TRBV6-3 and TRBJ1-5; no clear D gene. Trimming cost V 6 bases and J 1 base, with 19 bases left between them. Germline V gene sequence: CDR1 MNHEY, CDR2 SVGEGT. The CDR3 covers 17 residues. This CDR3 reads CASSPGGIGMSNQPQHF. The CDR3 DNA reads TGTGCCAGCAGCCCGGGAGGGATCGGAATGAGCAATCAGCCCCAGCATTTT.

This clonotype showed up just a few times. The gene calls are TRBV5-1 and TRBJ2-2; either TRBD1 or TRBD2 may fit D (5 bases each). CDR1 is SGHRS and CDR2 is YFSETQ in the germline V gene. This CDR3 comprises 15 residues. V dropped 4 bases and J dropped 6 bases, with 16 bases sitting between them. The CDR3 nucleotides are TGCGCCAGCAGCCAAAGAGGGGATAGACCCGGGGAGCTGTTTTTT. It specifies CASSQRGDRPGELFF.

J is TRBJ2-1 and V is TRBV6-5; D may be TRBD2 (5 bases). V shed 5 bases and J shed 10 bases, with 9 bases lying between them. The CDR3 has 11 residues. From germline, CDR1 is MNHEY and CDR2 SVGAGI. The DNA of the CDR3 is TGTGCCAGCAGTAGCGGCAGAGAGCAGTTCTTC. This encodes CASSSGREQFF.